The 9 T cell receptor beta chains listed next were all sequenced from one sample in a study of naive and memory T cell subsets. Two oligonucleotides, mixed equimolar, formed the beta constant-region primer covering TRBC1 and TRBC2. Nested alpha and beta constant-region primers with the SP2 primer drove four PCR rounds on ligated cDNA. TCRdb called the UMI-ligation and nested PCR reads again in MiXCR, with one record for every CDR3 protein. The sample carries about 120,000 distinct CDR3 sequences, 35% to 40% recorded once. Sequenced: central memory CD4+ T cells from blood. The source of these receptors is a human donor in good health.

This clonotype was counted only a few times. The J gene is TRBJ2-6, the V gene TRBV27; D could derive from TRBD1 or TRBD2 (5 bases each). V gave up 6 bases and J gave up 2 bases, with 8 bases separating them. Germline values: CDR1 MNHEY, CDR2 SMNVEV (reference sequence). This CDR3 is built from 14 residues. The CDR3 bases are TGTGCCAGCAGCAGGGACCCTGGGGCCAACGTCCTGACTTTC. As protein: CASSRDPGANVLTF.

The chain has TRBV18 and TRBJ1-5, with D possibly TRBD1 on 5 matching bases. The CDR3 is 16 amino acids. The germline gives CDR1 KGHSH, CDR2 LQKENI. V lost 2 bases, J lost 0 bases, and 11 bases lay in between. The CDR3 DNA follows: TGTGCCAGCTCACCAACCGGGGCCTATAGCAATCAGCCCCAGCATTTT. Its translation: CASSPTGAYSNQPQHF.

This clonotype was observed a few times. The CDR3 nucleotides read TGTGCCAGCAGCCATCCTCGATCCTACGAGCAGTACTTC. Amino acid sequence: CASSHPRSYEQYF. This chain uses TRBV11-2 with TRBJ2-7; no firm D call. The CDR3 spans 13 residues. Trimming stripped 5 bases from V and 1 base from J, with 9 bases between. The germline gives CDR1 SGHAT, CDR2 FQNNGV.

A few counts support this clonotype. The CDR3: CSAREIGLAGVVQFF. CDR3 nucleotides: TGCAGTGCTAGGGAGATCGGACTAGCGGGAGTTGTGCAGTTCTTC. The rearrangement uses TRBV20-1 and TRBJ2-1; 13 nucleotides align to TRBD2. Trimming at V came to 3 bases and at J to 12 bases, leaving 11 bases not matched to a gene. There are 15 residues in the CDR3. Germline V gene lookup returns CDR1 DFQATT and CDR2 SNEGSKA (reference sequence).

This clonotype appeared a few times. The rearrangement joins TRBV20-1 to TRBJ2-1; D ambiguous. Trimming cost V 6 bases and J 8 bases, with 17 bases left between them. Germline V lookup: CDR1 DFQATT, CDR2 SNEGSKA (reference sequence). The CDR3 extends over 13 amino acids. The CDR3 loop is CSAEDGRGDEQFF. The DNA of the CDR3 is TGCAGTGCGGAAGATGGACGCGGAGATGAGCAGTTCTTC.

The chain links TRBV7-6 to TRBJ2-2, with 9 nucleotides matching TRBD1. Germline CDR1 SGHVS, CDR2 FNYEAQ. V dropped 4 bases and J dropped 7; count of bases not matched to a gene: 10. CDR3 length equals 16 residues. The CDR3 DNA follows: TGTGCCAGCAGCTCAGGGACAGGGAGATTCGACGGGGAGCTGTTTTTT. It codes for CASSSGTGRFDGELFF. The whole variable domain, filled in from reference TRBV7-6 and TRBJ2-2, reads GAGVSQSPRYKVTKRGQDVALRCDPISGHVSLYWYRQALGQGPEFLTYFNYEAQQDKSGLPNDRFSAERPEGSISTLTIQRTEQRDSAMYRCASSSGTGRFDGELFFGEGSRLTVL.

The genes are TRBV20-1 and TRBJ2-1; weak D call: TRBD2 (6 bases). The V end lost 4 bases, the J end lost 6 bases, and 16 bases lay between the germline ends. This CDR3 is 14 amino acids long. CDR1 is DFQATT and CDR2 is SNEGSKA in the germline V gene (reference sequence). The CDR3 DNA sequence: TGCAGTGCTAAACATGGCGGGACGCGCAATGAGCAGTTCTTC. Residues: CSAKHGGTRNEQFF.

CDR3 protein: CASSPNRGIGAEQFF. CDR3 coding DNA: TGTGCCAGCAGCCCAAACAGGGGGATTGGCGCTGAGCAGTTCTTC. This chain links TRBV7-3 with TRBJ2-1; 8 bases line up with TRBD1. J lost 9 bases, V lost 5 bases, and 12 bases had no gene match. CDR1 SGHTA and CDR2 FQGTGA come from the germline V gene. This CDR3 contains 15 residues.

This clonotype was seen a few times. The genes are TRBV27 and TRBJ2-7, with D maybe TRBD2 (5 bases). Trimming cost V 0 bases and J 3 bases, with 12 bases left between them. The CDR3 covers 15 residues. CDR1 MNHEY and CDR2 SMNVEV come from the germline V gene (reference sequence). CDR3 region: CASSLSGASFYEQYF. CDR3 nucleotide sequence: TGTGCCAGCAGTTTATCGGGCGCTAGCTTCTACGAGCAGTACTTC.